One T cell receptor (beta chain) is described in this entry. In the authors' workflow: Estimation of nucleated cell counts relied on the amplification of reference gene primers. TCRdb's copy holds only in-frame clones and misses some; the assay was immunoSEQ multiplex PCR. The V and J calls and clone size are taken from that table; D and trimming were inferred from the DNA. This table has fewer than 50,000 clones, more than 70% appearing once. This sample stems from a study of blood T cell repertoires in COVID-19. Study information: Spain, Italy and the United States supplied samples that represented acute and convalescent COVID-19. From T cells, B-cell-depleted T cells, or PBMCs came the material, which was cDNA or gDNA.

This CDR3 contains 15 residues. Germline V gene lookup returns CDR1 KGHSH and CDR2 LQKENI. After removal of 4 bases from V and 6 bases from J, the junction contained 6 bases not matched to a gene. The sequenced sample consisted of peripheral blood. This clonotype was sampled from a middle-aged man with active COVID-19. The rearrangement links TRBV18 to TRBJ2-3, with 11 bases fitting TRBD2. CDR3 sequence (DNA): TGTGCCAGCTCACAACTAGCGGGGGCTCGGGATACGCAGTATTTT. This encodes CASSQLAGARDTQYF.